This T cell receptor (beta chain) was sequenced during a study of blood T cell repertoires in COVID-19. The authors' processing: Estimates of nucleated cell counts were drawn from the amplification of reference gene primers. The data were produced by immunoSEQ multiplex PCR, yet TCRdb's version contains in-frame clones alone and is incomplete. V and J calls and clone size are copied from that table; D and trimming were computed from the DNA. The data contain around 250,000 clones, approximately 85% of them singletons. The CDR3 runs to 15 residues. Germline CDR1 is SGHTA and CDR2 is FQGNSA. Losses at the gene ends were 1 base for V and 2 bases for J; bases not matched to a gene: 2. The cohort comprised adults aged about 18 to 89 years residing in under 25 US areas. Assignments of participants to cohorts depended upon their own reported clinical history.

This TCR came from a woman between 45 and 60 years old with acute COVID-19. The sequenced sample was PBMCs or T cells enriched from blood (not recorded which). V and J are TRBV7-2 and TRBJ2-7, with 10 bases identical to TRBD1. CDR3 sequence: CASSLVGQGAYEQYF. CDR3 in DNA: TGTGCCAGCAGCTTAGTAGGACAGGGGGCCTACGAGCAGTACTTC.